This T cell receptor beta chain was sequenced for a study of blood T cells in healthy people across ages. Next came a second PCR, run for roughly 6 to 11 cycles, which used a sample-barcoded 5' primer along with a J-beta primer mix. Each cDNA molecule carried a tag from a template-switch adaptor that contained 12 random nucleotides. TCRdb analysed the 5' RACE reads with MiXCR anew, one entry per CDR3 protein. The sample contains about 680,000 distinct CDR3 sequences, approximately 49% of which appear only once. Germline V gives CDR1 SQVTM, CDR2 ANQGSEA. V was shortened by 3 bases and J by 8 bases, with 13 bases between the two germline ends. This CDR3 contains 12 residues. There were healthy Caucasian individuals from Russia, aged about 6 to 100, serving as donors. The extraction recovered at least 5.5 micrograms of total RNA per sample. As for this clonotype: Its specificity is not known.

Study-level findings and limits: Age advanced and TCR beta diversity per million T cells fell, roughly linearly.

Material: blood. The chain employs TRBV29-1 and TRBJ1-2; D is uncertain. This sequence originates from a woman aged 55-70 years in good health. The CDR3 sequence: CSVESWGKGYTF. The CDR3 nucleotides read TGCAGCGTTGAGTCATGGGGAAAGGGCTACACCTTC.